This TCR beta chain was sequenced in a study of T-cell memory formation after mild COVID-19. Overall study context: Largely, the TCR clusters proved donor specific. Regarding the study as a whole: Contracting clones localized mainly to CM and EM when CD4+ and mainly to EMRA when CD8+. Certain responding clones were present in pre-infection memory, suggesting participation of cross-reactive memory. The study found balanced CD4/CD8 in clones contracting day 15 to 85 and a CD4+ lean in later expanders.

This CDR3 region has 15 residues. Germline values: CDR1 SGHTA, CDR2 FQGTGA. Germline trimming cut 3 bases from V and 5 bases from J; bases unmatched to any gene: 8. TCRdb recomputed calls from the 5' RACE reads with MiXCR, one row per CDR3 protein. Of a few hundred thousand distinct CDR3 sequences listed, around 20% are singletons. This clonotype occurred a few times. Its target is not known. This chain connects TRBV7-3 to TRBJ2-5, with TRBD1 matching over 8 bases. The source material was PBMCs or a T cell subset sorted from them (not recorded which). This clonotype was sampled from a man aged 18 to 30 who had mild COVID-19 (a few samples of this study predate the infection). Cell type and time point are not known. Here the CDR3 DNA reads TGTGCCAGCAGCTTGACCGGGACAGGAGCCGAGACCCAGTACTTC. Its translation: CASSLTGTGAETQYF.